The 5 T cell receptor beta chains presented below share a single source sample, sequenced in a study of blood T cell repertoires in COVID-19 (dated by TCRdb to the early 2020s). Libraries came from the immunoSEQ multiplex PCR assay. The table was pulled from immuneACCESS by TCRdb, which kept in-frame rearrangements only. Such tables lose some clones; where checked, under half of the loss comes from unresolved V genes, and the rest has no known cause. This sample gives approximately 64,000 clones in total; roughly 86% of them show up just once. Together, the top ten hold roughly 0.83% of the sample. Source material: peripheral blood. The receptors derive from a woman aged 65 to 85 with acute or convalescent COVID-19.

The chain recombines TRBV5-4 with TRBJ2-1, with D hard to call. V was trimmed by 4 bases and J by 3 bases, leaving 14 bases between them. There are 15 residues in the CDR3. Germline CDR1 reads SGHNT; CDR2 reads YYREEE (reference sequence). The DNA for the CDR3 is TGTGCCAGCAGCCTCTCGGCAGGCCTCTACAATGAGCAGTTCTTC. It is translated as CASSLSAGLYNEQFF.

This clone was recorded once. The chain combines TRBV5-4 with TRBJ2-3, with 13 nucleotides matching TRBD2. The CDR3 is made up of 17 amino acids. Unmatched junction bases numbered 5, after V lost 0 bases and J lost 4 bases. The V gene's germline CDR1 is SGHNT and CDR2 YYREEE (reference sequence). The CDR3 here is CASSLAGLAGASDTQYF. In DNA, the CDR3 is TGTGCCAGCAGCTTGGCAGGACTAGCGGGGGCGTCAGATACGCAGTATTTT.

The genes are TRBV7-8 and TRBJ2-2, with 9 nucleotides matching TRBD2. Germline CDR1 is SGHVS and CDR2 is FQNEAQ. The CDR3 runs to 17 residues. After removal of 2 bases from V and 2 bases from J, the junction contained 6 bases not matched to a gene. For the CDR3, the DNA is TGTGCCAGCAGCTTAAGTAGCGGGAGCCCAAACACCGGGGAGCTGTTTTTT. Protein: CASSLSSGSPNTGELFF.

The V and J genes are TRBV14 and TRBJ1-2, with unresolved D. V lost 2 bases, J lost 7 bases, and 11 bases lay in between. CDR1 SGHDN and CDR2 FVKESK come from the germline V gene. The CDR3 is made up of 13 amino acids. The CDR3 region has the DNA TGTGCCAGCAGCCAACACACAGAGATTGGCTACACCTTC. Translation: CASSQHTEIGYTF.

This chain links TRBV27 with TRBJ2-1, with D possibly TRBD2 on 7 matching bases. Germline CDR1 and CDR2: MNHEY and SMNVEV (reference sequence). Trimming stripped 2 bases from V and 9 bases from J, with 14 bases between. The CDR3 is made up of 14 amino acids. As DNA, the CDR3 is TGTGCCAGCAGTTTAAGTGGGAGGGGGTCTGAGCAGTTCTTC. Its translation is CASSLSGRGSEQFF.